These T cell receptor beta chains were read from a single sample in a study of T cell responses to AZD1222 COVID-19 vaccine. Measured with immunoSEQ multiplex PCR; TCRdb has only the in-frame clones, and not every one. This table has roughly 150,000 clones, 85% to 95% appearing once. This specimen consisted of peripheral blood, obtained 28 days after the second AZD1222 dose. These TCRs come from an adult who received the AZD1222 COVID-19 vaccine. The CDR3 runs from the conserved cysteine through the conserved F or W. A D gene is named only where the DNA matches it firmly. Size values are once, few and many counts, or a class for expanded clones, and some rows have none.

D gene | J gene | V gene | clone size | CDR3 DNA | CDR3 protein
TRBD1 | TRBJ2-7 | TRBV2 | - | TGTGCCAGCAGGCCGGGACAGGGCCTCGAGCAGTACTTC | CASRPGQGLEQYF
- | TRBJ1-1 | TRBV16 | - | TGTGCCAGCAGCCAGGACTCAAGGCTAGACCCTGAAGCTTTCTTT | CASSQDSRLDPEAFF
TRBD2 | TRBJ2-3 | TRBV2 | - | TGTGCCCTGCGGGAGGGCCCTACTGGGTCCACCCATACGCAGTATTTT | CALREGPTGSTHTQYF
TRBD1 | TRBJ2-7 | TRBV29-1 | - | TGCAGCGTTGAAACGGGACAGGGTTTCGAGCAGTACTTC | CSVETGQGFEQYF
- | TRBJ1-5 | TRBV5-8 | - | TGTGCCAGCAGCCGAGGTGGGCCCCAGCATTTT | CASSRGGPQHF
- | TRBJ1-4 | TRBV11-3 | - | TGTGCCAGCAGCTTGGGGCGCGATGAAAAACTGTTTTTT | CASSLGRDEKLFF
- | TRBJ1-1 | TRBV19 | - | TGTGCCAGTAGTATAGACCCCCGGCGGGATGGGGCTTTCTTT | CASSIDPRRDGAFF
- | TRBJ2-3 | TRBV5-6 | few | TGTGCCAGCAGCTTGGATGGGGGGGGGCCTTGGAGCACAGATACGCAGTATTTT | CASSLDGGGPWSTDTQYF
TRBD1 | TRBJ1-6 | TRBV19 | - | TGTGCCAGTAGGTCCGGACAGGTTAATTCACCCCTCCACTTT | CASRSGQVNSPLHF
- | TRBJ1-2 | TRBV14 | - | TGTGCCAGCAGCCTAGGGACACTCTATGGCTACACCTTC | CASSLGTLYGYTF
TRBD2 | TRBJ2-1 | TRBV7-9 | - | TGTGCCAGCAGCTCAGGACTAGCCAGTTACAATGAGCAGTTCTTC | CASSSGLASYNEQFF
TRBD1 | TRBJ1-1 | TRBV24-1 | - | TGTGCCGCGTTGACAGGGGGCTCGGCTGAAGCTTTCTTT | CAALTGGSAEAFF
TRBD2 | TRBJ2-3 | TRBV7-9 | - | TGTGCCAGCAGCTTGCCAGCGGGGGGCATGGATACGCAGTATTTT | CASSLPAGGMDTQYF
- | TRBJ2-3 | TRBV10-3 | - | TGTGCCATCAGCAAACTCGAGCCAGATACGCAGTATTTT | CAISKLEPDTQYF
TRBD2 | TRBJ2-3 | TRBV2 | - | TGTGCCAGCAGTCGGACTAGCGGGAGAACCCTAACGCAGTATTTT | CASSRTSGRTLTQYF
- | TRBJ1-4 | TRBV5-1 | - | TGCGCCAGCAGCTTGGCGACGGCTAGTAATGAAAAACTGTTTTTT | CASSLATASNEKLFF
- | TRBJ2-7 | TRBV6-6 | - | TGTGCCAGCTCCGACCGGGACTCGGTGTACGAGCAGTACTTC | CASSDRDSVYEQYF
- | TRBJ2-7 | TRBV18 | - | TGTGCCAGCTCACCTCCAGGTTTCGACGAGCAGTACTTC | CASSPPGFDEQYF
- | TRBJ2-3 | TRBV19 | - | TGTGCCAGTAGGCCCCAGCCCCGCCGGGGCACAGATACGCAGTATTTT | CASRPQPRRGTDTQYF
- | TRBJ2-1 | TRBV12-3/TRBV12-4 | - | TGTGCCAGCAGTCCCCTTCGAGGTGAGCAGTTCTTC | CASSPLRGEQFF
TRBD2 | TRBJ2-5 | TRBV5-1 | - | TGCGCCAGCCGAAGACTAGCGGGGGGGCCAGAGACCCAGTACTTC | CASRRLAGGPETQYF
- | TRBJ2-1 | TRBV5-1 | - | TGCGCCAGCAGCTTGGGTCCTACTGGTGAGCAGTTCTTC | CASSLGPTGEQFF
- | TRBJ2-7 | TRBV4-2 | - | TGTGCCAGCAGCCAAGCTGCTAGCGATAGCTCCTACGAGCAGTACTTC | CASSQAASDSSYEQYF
- | TRBJ2-2 | TRBV7-2 | - | TGTGCCAGCAGCTGGAGGGGCGCCGGGGAGCTGTTTTTT | CASSWRGAGELFF
- | TRBJ2-1 | TRBV5-1 | few | TGCGCCAGCAGCTGGGGGGACGAAAACAATGAGCAGTTCTTC | CASSWGDENNEQFF
- | TRBJ2-7 | TRBV14 | once | TGTGCCAGCAGCCCCCGGGACATCTACGAGCAGTACTTC | CASSPRDIYEQYF
- | TRBJ1-5 | TRBV23-1 | - | TGCGCCAGCAGTCCCCGAGGCAGTAAGGGCAATCAGCCCCAGCATTTT | CASSPRGSKGNQPQHF
- | TRBJ1-1 | TRBV27 | few | TGTGCCAGCAGTTTAACTAAAGCCACCGACAGGGCTTTCTTT | CASSLTKATDRAFF
TRBD1 | TRBJ1-5 | TRBV5-1 | - | TGCGCCAGCAGTACAGGGACAGGGGGCTTTAATAGCAATCAGCCCCAGCATTTT | CASSTGTGGFNSNQPQHF
TRBD1 | TRBJ1-4 | TRBV6-5 | - | TGTGCCAGCGGAGAGACAGGGTTGGGCGAAAAACTGTTTTTT | CASGETGLGEKLFF
- | TRBJ1-5 | TRBV2 | - | TGTGCCAGCAGTGAGAATGAGTATAGCAATCAGCCCCAGCATTTT | CASSENEYSNQPQHF
- | TRBJ1-1 | TRBV5-1 | - | TGCGCCAGCAGCTTGGTTCCAGGGGATTTCACTGAAGCTTTCTTT | CASSLVPGDFTEAFF
- | TRBJ2-7 | TRBV28 | - | TGTGCCAGCAGTTTGGGCTACGAGCAGTACTTC | CASSLGYEQYF
TRBD2 | TRBJ2-4 | TRBV11-2 | - | TGTGCCAGCAGCCGACAAAGGGGAGGGGCCAAAAACATTCAGTACTTC | CASSRQRGGAKNIQYF
- | TRBJ2-7 | TRBV2 | - | TGTGCCAGCAGGCGGGCTGGGGAGAAGGGGGGAGACGAGCAGTACTTC | CASRRAGEKGGDEQYF
TRBD1 | TRBJ2-1 | TRBV6-5 | - | TGTGCCAGCACATTGGGACAGGGGGTGGATGAGCAGTTCTTC | CASTLGQGVDEQFF
- | TRBJ2-1 | TRBV11-2 | - | TGTGCCAGCAGCCCCCCTGCCAGCTTGGGCAATGAGCAGTTCTTC | CASSPPASLGNEQFF
TRBD2 | TRBJ2-2 | TRBV7-2 | - | TGTGCCAGCAGCTGGGTCGGGGGGATGGACACCGGGGAGCTGTTTTTT | CASSWVGGMDTGELFF
TRBD2 | TRBJ2-1 | TRBV3-1/TRBV3-2 | few | TGTGCCAGCAGCCAAAGACTCAACAGCGGGAGGGGGAACAATGAGCAGTTCTTC | CASSQRLNSGRGNNEQFF
- | TRBJ1-5 | TRBV5-4 | - | TGTGCCAGCAGCTTGGCCGGTGATCAGCCCCAGCATTTT | CASSLAGDQPQHF
TRBD1 | TRBJ1-5 | TRBV28 | - | TGTGCCACTCGAACAGGGGGCAATCAGCCCCAGCATTTT | CATRTGGNQPQHF
- | TRBJ1-5 | TRBV21-1 | once | TGTGCCAGCAGCACGCACAGGGTTGGTCATCAGCCCCAGCATTTT | CASSTHRVGHQPQHF
TRBD1 | TRBJ2-3 | TRBV4-2 | - | TGTGCCAGCAGCCAAGAGGGGACAGGGGCGACGCAGTATTTT | CASSQEGTGATQYF
TRBD2 | TRBJ2-7 | TRBV10-3 | - | TGTGCCATCAGTGTTTCGGCTAGCGGGACGTACGAGCAGTACTTC | CAISVSASGTYEQYF
- | TRBJ2-1 | TRBV14 | - | TGTGCCAGCAGCCAAGGTGCGGCTAAGGAGCAGTTCTTC | CASSQGAAKEQFF
- | TRBJ1-1 | TRBV5-5 | - | TGTGCCAGCAGCGGGGGAGCGGTGAACACTGAAGCTTTCTTT | CASSGGAVNTEAFF
TRBD1 | TRBJ1-2 | TRBV4-2 | - | TGTGCCAGCAGCCAAACCCGACAGGGAAAGAACTATGGCTACACCTTC | CASSQTRQGKNYGYTF
TRBD2 | TRBJ2-5 | TRBV4-1 | once | TGCGCCAGCAGCCAAGATCGGGGGGCTAGCGGGAGTACGTCAGAGACCCAGTACTTC | CASSQDRGASGSTSETQYF